The TCR beta chain under discussion was sequenced for a study of metastatic and nonmetastatic thyroid tumors (dated by TCRdb to the early 2020s). General notes on the study: The researchers compared repertoires between peripheral blood samples and tumor or nodule tissue samples from patients with malignant or benign thyroid disease. What the work shows at the level of the full study, not this receptor alone: TCR beta diversity was reported as significantly higher in malignant tumors than in benign nodules, in both blood and tumor samples.

Note on this clone: The antigen it binds to is not known. Base qualities are not at hand, and no much larger clone is one base apart.

CDR1 SGDLS and CDR2 YYNGEE are derived from the germline V gene. V loses 3 bases, J loses 8 bases, and the germline ends lie 26 bases apart. Reading from cysteine to phenylalanine, the CDR3 counts 17 amino acids. Just the 51-base CDR3 DNA is kept, in frame starting at base 1. Preparation of the library involved PCR. The listed sequencing device is Illumina HiSeq 4000. High-throughput sequencing was used to profile the TCR beta-chain CDR3 region of each patient. The authors' analysis ran thus. A classifier to discriminate distant-metastatic papillary thyroid cancer patients was built from CDR3 differences across clinicopathological groups. The Shannon index was used to measure repertoire diversity, and the Morisita-Horn index was used to measure how similar tumor and blood repertoires were. Starting from the raw public reads, TCRdb applied fastp trimming at Q25, assembled clones with MiXCR and retained in-frame beta chains. The V and J calls and clone size are TCRdb's, not the authors'. The sample table lists 20,000 or so clones, approximately 35% of them with a count of one. The ten largest make up roughly 26% of the sample.

No treatment had been received by any patient before thyroid surgery. Patient clinical samples collected from 2012 to 2018 were retrospectively analysed using T-cell receptor beta sequencing. This clonotype was sampled from a female donor with papillary thyroid cancer or a benign thyroid nodule (not recorded which). Some clones in this sample may be carry-over from other donors' samples. The chain couples TRBV9 to TRBJ1-2, and possibly TRBD1, on 5 matching bases. Specimen: tumor tissue. The bases are TGTGCCAGCAGCGATCGTATTAAGGGTCGGCTCGGGGACGGCTACACCTTC. This translates into CASSDRIKGRLGDGYTF.